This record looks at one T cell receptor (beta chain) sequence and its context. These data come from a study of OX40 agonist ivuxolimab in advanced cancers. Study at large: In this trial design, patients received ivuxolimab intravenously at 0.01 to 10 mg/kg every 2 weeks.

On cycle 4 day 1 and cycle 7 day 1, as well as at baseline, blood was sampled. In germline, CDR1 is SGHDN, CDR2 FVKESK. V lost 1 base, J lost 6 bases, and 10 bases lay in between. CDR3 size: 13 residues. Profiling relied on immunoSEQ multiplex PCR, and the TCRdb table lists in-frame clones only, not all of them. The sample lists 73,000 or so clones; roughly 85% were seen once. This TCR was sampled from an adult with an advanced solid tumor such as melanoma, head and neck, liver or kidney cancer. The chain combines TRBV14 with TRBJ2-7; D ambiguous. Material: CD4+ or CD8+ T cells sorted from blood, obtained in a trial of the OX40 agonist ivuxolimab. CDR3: CASSQGALFEQYF. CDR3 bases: TGTGCCAGCAGCCAAGGCGCTTTATTCGAGCAGTACTTC.